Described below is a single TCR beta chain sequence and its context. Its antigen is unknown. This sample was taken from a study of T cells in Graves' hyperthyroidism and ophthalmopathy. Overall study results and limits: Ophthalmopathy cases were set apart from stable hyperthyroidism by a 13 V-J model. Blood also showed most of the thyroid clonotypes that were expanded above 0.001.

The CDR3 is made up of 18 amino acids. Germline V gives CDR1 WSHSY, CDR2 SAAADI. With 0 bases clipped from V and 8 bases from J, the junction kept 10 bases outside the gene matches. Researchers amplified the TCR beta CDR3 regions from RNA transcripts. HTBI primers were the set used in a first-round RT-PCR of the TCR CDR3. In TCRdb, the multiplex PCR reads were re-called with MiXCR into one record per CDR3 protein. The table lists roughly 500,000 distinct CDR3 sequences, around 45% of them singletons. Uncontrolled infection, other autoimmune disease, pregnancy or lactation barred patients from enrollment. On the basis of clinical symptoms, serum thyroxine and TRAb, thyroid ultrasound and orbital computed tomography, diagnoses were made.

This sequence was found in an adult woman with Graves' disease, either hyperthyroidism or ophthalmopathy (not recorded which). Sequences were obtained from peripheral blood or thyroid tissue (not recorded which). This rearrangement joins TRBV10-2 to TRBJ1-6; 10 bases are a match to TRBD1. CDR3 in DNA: TGCGCCAGCAGTGAGTCGAGAGGACAGGGGGAATCTCATTCACCCCTCCACTTT. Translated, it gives CASSESRGQGESHSPLHF.